Below, 28 T cell receptor beta chains from the same sample are listed, as sequenced in a study of T cell repertoires in cytomegalovirus infection. TCRdb redid the calling of the reads with MiXCR, one entry per CDR3 protein. Of fewer than 550,000 distinct CDR3 sequences in the sample, about 15% are singletons; the top ten hold roughly 25%. Sequencing was performed on CD8+ T cells from PBMCs. The receptors shown here come from a human donor in good health (CMV status not recorded). Some clones in this sample may be carry-over from other donors' samples.

Ten or more counts support this clonotype. The chain links TRBV2 to TRBJ1-2, with 9 bases matching TRBD1. CDR1 and CDR2 from the germline V gene are SNHLY and FYNNEI. The trim removed 8 bases at V and 5 bases at J, leaving 12 bases unmatched. There are 15 residues in the CDR3. Here the CDR3 DNA reads TGTGCCAGCCCGGGACAGGGACCCGGGGGTTATGGCTACACCTTC. Protein sequence: CASPGQGPGGYGYTF.

The chain combines TRBV10-3 with TRBJ2-1; weak D call: TRBD1 (6 bases). CDR3 length: 11 amino acids. The V and J ends lost 6 bases and 8 bases respectively, with 8 bases between them. From germline, CDR1 is ENHRY and CDR2 SYGVKD. CDR3 DNA sequence: TGTGCCATCAGAGGACAGTATGAGCAGTTCTTC. Translating gives CAIRGQYEQFF.

This clonotype came up many times. The chain uses TRBV12-3 or TRBV12-4 and TRBJ2-7; D might be TRBD1 (5 bases). The ends were cut back, 0 bases at V and 0 bases at J, with 15 bases in the middle. The CDR3 spans 17 residues. The CDR3 sequence: CASSLAFGRASSYEQYF. The CDR3 region has the DNA TGTGCCAGCAGTTTAGCGTTCGGCAGGGCATCCTCCTACGAGCAGTACTTC.

At least ten counts were recorded for this clonotype. The rearrangement uses TRBV12-3 or TRBV12-4 and TRBJ2-7; 9 positions agree with TRBD1. V dropped 7 bases and J dropped 2; count of bases not matched to a gene: 6. The CDR3 extends over 14 amino acids. CDR3 in DNA: TGTGCCAGCAAGTCGGGGGACAGGGCCTACGAGCAGTACTTC. It is translated as CASKSGDRAYEQYF.

This clonotype was counted a few times. The V call is TRBV4-1, the J call TRBJ2-3; D is unresolved. CDR1 is MGHRA, CDR2 YSYEKL, per germline. The CDR3 runs 15 residues. Trimming took 0 bases from V and 2 from J, leaving 9 bases between them. The CDR3 DNA sequence: TGCGCCAGCAGCCAAGATTGGGCAGTCACAGATACGCAGTATTTT. Translating it yields CASSQDWAVTDTQYF.

The chain is built from TRBV2 and TRBJ2-1; 10 bases are shared with TRBD2. This CDR3 is built from 14 residues. The ends lost 8 bases at V and 9 bases at J; junction bases unmatched: 10. Germline V gene lookup returns CDR1 SNHLY and CDR2 FYNNEI. The CDR3 region has the DNA TGTGCCAGCTCCGCTAGCGGGAGAAGGAGTGAGCAGTTCTTC. This sequence encodes CASSASGRRSEQFF.

This clonotype was seen repeatedly, ten times or more. The chain has TRBV6-5 and TRBJ2-7, with no clear D. V was cut by 2 bases and J by 0 bases, with 5 bases left in between. The germline V gene encodes CDR1 MNHEY and CDR2 SVGAGI. The CDR3 has 13 residues. This CDR3 reads CASSYLSSYEQYF. CDR3 sequence (DNA): TGTGCCAGCAGTTACCTTTCCTCCTACGAGCAGTACTTC.

Notes on this clonotype: Because it lacks the conserved phenylalanine or tryptophan at the end, this CDR3 is likely a read error. V and J are TRBV7-6 and TRBJ2-5; 9 positions agree with TRBD2. V was clipped by 5 bases and J by 11 bases; unmatched bases: 21. The CDR3 totals 17 residues. The germline V gene has CDR1 SGHVS and CDR2 FNYEAQ. DNA for the CDR3: TGTGCCAGCAGCCGGTGGGCGGGAGGGCCCCCCTCGGAGTTTCAGTACTAC. This encodes CASSRWAGGPPSEFQYY.

The gene calls are TRBV12-3 or TRBV12-4 and TRBJ2-4; TRBD1 matches 8 bases. The CDR3 loop spans 15 amino acids. V trimming: 6 bases; J trimming: 6 bases; junction bases outside the gene matches: 10. In DNA form, the CDR3 reads TGTGCCAGCAGATCCGGGACAGGATCAAGAAACATTCAGTACTTC. This translates into CASRSGTGSRNIQYF.

This clonotype was recorded a few times. V usage is TRBV9 and J usage is TRBJ1-2, with D unresolved. The CDR3 is made up of 14 amino acids. The germline gives CDR1 SGDLS, CDR2 YYNGEE. V dropped 3 bases and J dropped 8 bases, with 17 bases sitting between them. CDR3 sequence reads: CASSGAEPARGYTF. DNA of the CDR3: TGTGCCAGCAGCGGGGCAGAGCCCGCCCGGGGCTACACCTTC.

This clonotype came up a few times. The V and J genes are TRBV24-1 and TRBJ2-1, with TRBD2 identical over 9 bases. The CDR3 totals 16 residues. In germline, CDR1 is KGHDR, CDR2 SFDVKD. Trimming cost V 3 bases and J 5 bases; bases outside gene matches: 7. CDR3 nucleotide sequence: TGTGCCACCAGTGATAGATGGACTAGCGCTGACAATGAGCAGTTCTTC. This translates into CATSDRWTSADNEQFF.

This clonotype came up a few times. V is TRBV4-1 and J is TRBJ1-1; D may be TRBD1 (6 bases). Germline V gives CDR1 MGHRA, CDR2 YSYEKL. Trimming stripped 1 base from V and 8 bases from J, with 17 bases between. The CDR3 runs 15 residues. DNA for the CDR3: TGCGCCAGCAGCCAAGGCTACTCAGGGGTTAGCGAAGCTTTCTTT. Its protein is CASSQGYSGVSEAFF.

This chain links TRBV19 with TRBJ1-1; TRBD1 agrees at 7 bases. Trimming took 9 bases from V and 0 from J; bases not matched to a gene: 4. Germline loops: CDR1 LNHDA, CDR2 SQIVND (reference sequence). CDR3 length: 13 residues. This CDR3 reads CASDGTVNTEAFF. CDR3 bases: TGTGCCAGCGACGGGACAGTGAACACTGAAGCTTTCTTT.

The rearrangement joins TRBV27 to TRBJ2-1; tentatively, D is TRBD2 (6 bases). CDR1 and CDR2 (germline): MNHEY, SMNVEV (reference sequence). Deletions cut 5 bases from V and 4 bases from J, with 18 bases between. This CDR3 has 16 amino acids. CDR3 bases: TGTGCCAGCAGTCCTACCCCGGGACTGCTTTACAATGAGCAGTTCTTC. Encoded protein: CASSPTPGLLYNEQFF.

A note on this clonotype: The CDR3 does not close with the conserved phenylalanine or tryptophan, likely indicating a read error. This rearrangement joins TRBV29-1 to TRBJ1-2; TRBD1 aligns across 12 bases. This CDR3 comprises 15 residues. The V segment lost 6 bases and the J segment 0 bases; nucleotides outside the gene matches: 5. Germline CDR1 is SQVTM and CDR2 is ANQGSEA. CDR3 DNA sequence: TGCAGCGTGGGACAGGGGGCGAGAACTAACTATGGCTACACCTTA. Amino acid sequence: CSVGQGARTNYGYTL.

The rearrangement links TRBV6-1 to TRBJ2-7; D ambiguous. This CDR3 spans 14 amino acids. The germline V gene has CDR1 MNHNS and CDR2 SASEGT. The V end was cut by 3 bases, the J end by 2 bases, with 11 bases between. DNA of the CDR3: TGTGCCAGCAGTGACAAGGGCCATCCCTACGAGCAGTACTTC. Encoded protein: CASSDKGHPYEQYF.

The V and J genes are TRBV28 and TRBJ1-3; D gene uncertain. V was clipped by 6 bases and J by 5 bases, with 17 bases between them. CDR3 length: 15 residues. CDR1 MDHEN and CDR2 SYDVKM come from the germline V gene. CDR3 bases: TGTGCCAGCAGGGAGCTTAGGGAGATCCGAAACACCATATATTTT. Protein sequence: CASRELREIRNTIYF.

This clonotype was counted many times. This chain links TRBV28 with TRBJ2-7; possibly TRBD1 for D (5 bases). The CDR3 consists of 16 residues. V dropped 2 bases and J dropped 2 bases, with 16 bases sitting between them. Germline V lookup: CDR1 MDHEN, CDR2 SYDVKM. CDR3 sequence (DNA): TGTGCCAGCAGTTTAAGCCCGAGGACACTCACCTACGAGCAGTACTTC. It translates to CASSLSPRTLTYEQYF.

The chain couples TRBV5-1 to TRBJ2-2, with D tentatively TRBD2 (6 bases). There are 14 residues in the CDR3. Germline-derived CDR1 and CDR2 are SGHRS and YFSETQ. The V gene lost 6 bases and the J gene lost 0 bases, with 9 bases spanning the gap. The CDR3 sequence is CASTGEPNTGELFF. As DNA, the CDR3 is TGCGCCAGCACGGGGGAACCGAACACCGGGGAGCTGTTTTTT.

This clonotype occurred many times. The chain carries TRBV12-3 or TRBV12-4 and TRBJ1-5; TRBD1 matches 8 bases. Trimming took 4 bases from V and 4 from J; bases not matched to a gene: 6. This CDR3 comprises 15 residues. CDR3 nucleotide sequence: TGTGCCAGCAGTTCGGGACAGGAGGGAAATCAGCCCCAGCATTTT. Amino acids: CASSSGQEGNQPQHF.

In DNA form, the CDR3 reads TGTGCCAGCAGATCTGGGCTAGCGGGGAATGAGCAGTTCTTC. It codes for CASRSGLAGNEQFF. The chain has TRBV27 and TRBJ2-1; 9 nucleotides match TRBD2. Trimming at V came to 6 bases and at J to 7 bases, leaving 7 bases not matched to a gene. The germline V gene encodes CDR1 MNHEY and CDR2 SMNVEV (reference sequence). The CDR3 covers 14 residues.

V gene TRBV27 combines with J gene TRBJ1-4, with D unclear. From germline, CDR1 is MNHEY and CDR2 SMNVEV (reference sequence). The CDR3 is 14 residues long. V was pared by 2 bases and J by 3 bases, with 7 bases between. CDR3 coding DNA: TGTGCCAGCAGTTTAGGATATCCTAATGAAAAACTGTTTTTT. As protein: CASSLGYPNEKLFF.

At least ten counts were recorded for this clonotype. The rearrangement links TRBV6-1 to TRBJ2-1; D may match TRBD1 or TRBD2 (6 bases each). This CDR3 comprises 15 residues. Trimming stripped 8 bases from V and 5 bases from J, with 19 bases between. Germline assignment: CDR1 MNHNS and CDR2 SASEGT. CDR3 in DNA: TGTGCCAGCCTTGACCGAGGGGGGCATAACAATGAGCAGTTCTTC. Translated, it gives CASLDRGGHNNEQFF.

This clonotype was recorded a few times. This chain links TRBV28 with TRBJ2-5, with 7 bases aligning to TRBD1. Per germline, CDR1 MDHEN and CDR2 SYDVKM. Trimming cost V 5 bases and J 0 bases; bases outside gene matches: 6. This CDR3 region has 15 residues. CDR3 in amino acids: CASSTRQGYQETQYF. CDR3 coding DNA: TGTGCCAGCAGTACCCGACAGGGCTACCAAGAGACCCAGTACTTC.

This clonotype occurred a few times. This chain connects TRBV27 to TRBJ1-1; D remains ambiguous. Trimming pared 4 bases from V and 1 base from J, leaving 7 bases between. Germline V gives CDR1 MNHEY, CDR2 SMNVEV (reference sequence). The CDR3 is made up of 13 amino acids. This chain's CDR3 is CASSSQSNTEAFF. The CDR3 region has the DNA TGTGCCAGCAGTTCCCAATCGAACACTGAAGCTTTCTTT.

This clonotype was observed a few times. V is TRBV30 and J is TRBJ2-2; no clear D gene. V lost 0 bases and J lost 4, with 9 bases in between. The CDR3 has 14 amino acids. Germline CDR1 GTSNPN, CDR2 SVGIG (reference sequence). CDR3 protein: CAWSVGFLTGELFF. The DNA of the CDR3 is TGTGCCTGGAGTGTAGGGTTTCTCACCGGGGAGCTGTTTTTT.

At least ten counts were recorded for this clonotype. The V call is TRBV7-6, the J call TRBJ2-1; 9 nucleotides agree with TRBD2. V trimming: 4 bases; J trimming: 5 bases; junction bases outside the gene matches: 6. CDR1 is SGHVS and CDR2 is FNYEAQ in the germline V gene. This CDR3 spans 15 amino acids. The CDR3 DNA sequence: TGTGCCAGCAGCTCCCCCGGCGGGGGGGACAATGAGCAGTTCTTC. It translates to CASSSPGGGDNEQFF. Full variable domain (rest looked up from reference TRBV7-6 and TRBJ2-1): GAGVSQSPRYKVTKRGQDVALRCDPISGHVSLYWYRQALGQGPEFLTYFNYEAQQDKSGLPNDRFSAERPEGSISTLTIQRTEQRDSAMYRCASSSPGGGDNEQFFGPGTRLTVL.

The J gene is TRBJ2-7, the V gene TRBV10-3, with TRBD1 matching 8 bases. This CDR3 has 14 residues. Germline trimming cut 2 bases from V and 4 bases from J; bases unmatched to any gene: 4. CDR1 ENHRY and CDR2 SYGVKD come from the germline V gene. The CDR3 loop reads CAISEGQGWYEQYF. The DNA for the CDR3 is TGTGCCATCAGTGAGGGACAGGGTTGGTACGAGCAGTACTTC.